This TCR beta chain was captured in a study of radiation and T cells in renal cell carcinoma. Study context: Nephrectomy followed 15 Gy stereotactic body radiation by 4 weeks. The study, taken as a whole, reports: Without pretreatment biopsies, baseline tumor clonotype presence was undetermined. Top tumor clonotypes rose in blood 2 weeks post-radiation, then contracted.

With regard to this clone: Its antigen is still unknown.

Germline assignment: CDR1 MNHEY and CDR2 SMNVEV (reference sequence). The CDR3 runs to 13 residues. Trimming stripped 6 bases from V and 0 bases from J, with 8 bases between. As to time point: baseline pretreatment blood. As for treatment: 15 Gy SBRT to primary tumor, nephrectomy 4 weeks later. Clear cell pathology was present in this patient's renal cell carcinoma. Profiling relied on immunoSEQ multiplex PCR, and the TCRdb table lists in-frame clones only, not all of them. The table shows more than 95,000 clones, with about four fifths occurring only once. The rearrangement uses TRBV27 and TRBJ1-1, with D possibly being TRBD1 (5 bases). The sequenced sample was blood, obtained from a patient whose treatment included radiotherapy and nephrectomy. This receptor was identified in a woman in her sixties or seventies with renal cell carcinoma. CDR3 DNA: TGTGCCAGCAGACCGACAGTGAACACTGAAGCTTTCTTT. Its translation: CASRPTVNTEAFF.